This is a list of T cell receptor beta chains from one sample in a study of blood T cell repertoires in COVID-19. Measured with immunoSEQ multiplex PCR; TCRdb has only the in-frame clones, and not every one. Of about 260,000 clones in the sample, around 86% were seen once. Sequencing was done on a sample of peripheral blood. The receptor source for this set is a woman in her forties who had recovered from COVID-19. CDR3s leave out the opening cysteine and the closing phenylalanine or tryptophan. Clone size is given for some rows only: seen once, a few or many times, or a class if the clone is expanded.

ASSLQGTGNTIY	once	TRBV5-1	TRBJ1-3
ASSPRGITSYEQY	.	TRBV5-4	TRBJ2-7
ASSPQGAGGANVLT	.	TRBV7-6	TRBJ2-6
ASSLRGETQY	.	TRBV11-2	TRBJ2-5
ASSPLGGANSPLH	.	TRBV18	TRBJ1-6
ASNQQGSTEAF	.	TRBV2	TRBJ1-1
SVEHPGQRETQY	.	TRBV29-1	TRBJ2-5
ASSQEPGGYSEQY	.	TRBV3-1/TRBV3-2	TRBJ2-7
AWDPLGTSERGQY	.	TRBV30	TRBJ2-7
ASSDQGIFSGNTIY	.	TRBV5-1	TRBJ1-3
ASSPPGQGDNEQF	.	TRBV18	TRBJ2-1
ASSLEEWGGGDGGYT	.	TRBV7-8	TRBJ1-2
ASGGLAGGLNTGELF	.	TRBV5-4	TRBJ2-2
AISESNISGLAGQKSSYNEQF	.	TRBV10-3	TRBJ2-1
ASRDRETTRRYT	.	TRBV27	TRBJ1-2
ASSLDSRGAAGNTIY	.	TRBV5-1	TRBJ1-3
ASSLDSHSSGNTIY	few	TRBV6-6	TRBJ1-3
SASWTLNTEAF	.	TRBV20-1	TRBJ1-1
AISESGRGYAGELF	.	TRBV10-3	TRBJ2-2
ASSPTVLNSPLH	.	TRBV18	TRBJ1-6
ASSLRVAARSSYNEQF	once	TRBV11-2	TRBJ2-1
ASSPAGRGTDTQY	.	TRBV3-1/TRBV3-2	TRBJ2-3
AIRGRDNYEQY	.	TRBV10-3	TRBJ2-7
ASSLGLAQPLEQY	.	TRBV7-3	TRBJ2-7
ASSPQGSETQY	.	TRBV5-4	TRBJ2-5
ASSPWTTLEQY	.	TRBV27	TRBJ2-7
ASRSGQGSPRNGYT	.	TRBV12-2	TRBJ1-2
ASRSGTPGGAF	.	TRBV3-1/TRBV3-2	TRBJ1-1
SGPGGGTYGYT	.	TRBV29-1	TRBJ1-2
ASSHPLAGGASRNEQF	.	TRBV4-2	TRBJ2-1
ASSQATRGGSDEQF	once	TRBV3-1/TRBV3-2	TRBJ2-1
ASSPRGGLGNTIY	.	TRBV6-5	TRBJ1-3
ASSPRAAGPNYGYT	.	TRBV4-3	TRBJ1-2
ASSPSGGAAQY	.	TRBV6-6	TRBJ2-5
ASSLSAGPYGYT	.	TRBV27	TRBJ1-2
ASSRQGNTEAF	.	TRBV18	TRBJ1-1
ASSLSNTEAF	.	TRBV11-3	TRBJ1-1
ASSREPFDTQY	.	TRBV10-2	TRBJ2-3
ASSQDRDYPYEQY	.	TRBV4-3	TRBJ2-7
ASSPSEDRVLTNYGYT	.	TRBV18	TRBJ1-2
ASGLVLGPSVEQY	.	TRBV12-5	TRBJ2-7
ASSLVRDSNQPQH	.	TRBV6-5	TRBJ1-5
ASSSNTGTSWGEQY	.	TRBV7-8	TRBJ2-7
ASSQDSSGGAGRLETQY	.	TRBV4-2	TRBJ2-5
ASSQELLRTGRDEQY	few	TRBV14	TRBJ2-7
ASRTRDGTGDYYGYT	.	TRBV13	TRBJ1-2
ASSPRTGWGRETQY	.	TRBV5-1	TRBJ2-5
ACSMGVGAGGLIPTQY	.	TRBV19	TRBJ2-5
ASGQVPSGANVLT	.	TRBV2	TRBJ2-6
AWRRRAGGLINSPLH	.	TRBV30	TRBJ1-6
ASSEYFGTTQF	.	TRBV25-1	TRBJ2-1
ASSYGLAGGYSYEQY	.	TRBV7-6	TRBJ2-7
ASTPRAGSTDTQY	.	TRBV2	TRBJ2-3